This T cell receptor beta chain was obtained from a study of monozygotic twins with inflammatory bowel disease (dated by TCRdb to the late 2010s). Study-level background: The full study comprised 30 or so monozygotic twin pairs: nine German pairs (four IBD-concordant, five IBD-discordant) and 19 IBD-discordant Danish pairs. Each individual had, on average, about 151 000 unique TCRalpha sequences and 181 000 unique TCRbeta sequences available for analysis. The search for disease-associated traits relied mainly on comparing IBD patients with their genetically identical healthy co-twins within discordant pairs. General study outcomes and caveats: TCRbeta repertoire diversity, by inverse Simpson index, was decreased in IBD patients compared with their healthy co-twins. The results gave no support for a single strong signal or clonotype linked to IBD. Concordant and discordant twins showed no difference in repertoire similarity, possibly because of limited statistical power. Fewer clonotypes were shared with other individuals by IBD patients than by healthy twins, most markedly in patients showing signs of disease activity. The analysis was unable to tell apart different T cell subtypes. Because patients received different immunosuppressive treatments, the repertoires may have picked up extra background noise and variability between individuals.

A roughly 2.4 ml peripheral blood sample was drawn into PAXgene tubes per donor and stored at -80°C. Without T cell sorting, total RNA was isolated from whole blood using the PAXgene blood miRNA kit on an automated QIAcube. Peripheral blood from monozygotic twin pairs who were concordant or discordant for inflammatory bowel disease underwent deep TCRalpha and TCRbeta repertoire profiling using unique molecular barcoding. Smoking habits were recorded for all twin pairs, and individuals were classified as current, former or never smokers. From the germline V gene (reference sequence), CDR1 is DFQATT and CDR2 is SNEGSKA. The CDR3, cysteine through phenylalanine, is 15 amino acids long. No DNA sequence is on record. For this clonotype: No cognate antigen has been identified for it.

The library was made by 5' RACE. Preparation of each TCR library used approximately 3.5 ug of total RNA. For each sample, cDNA synthesis was carried out in eight separate reactions using SMARTScribe reverse transcriptase. During cDNA synthesis, template switching was used to introduce unique molecular identifiers that contained a 6-nucleotide sample barcode. TCRalpha and TCRbeta cDNA was amplified in two nested PCRs of about 17 and 10 cycles, and bead purification was carried out after each PCR. Before amplification, the cDNA was both treated with uracil DNA-glycosylase and purified with the QIAquick PCR purification kit. The second PCR added Illumina TruSeq-compatible adapters along with sample-specific barcodes. TapeStation and Qubit were used to check library quality and concentration, and around 4.5 ng of each library went into the pool. Sequencing of the pooled libraries was done on an Illumina HiSeq2500 single-index Rapid Run using custom sequencing primers and 2 x 100 bp reads. As for the original processing: MiGEC version 1.2.6 was used for UMI-based consensus assembly, which corrected PCR and sequencing errors. MiXCR version 2.1.1 was used for V(D)J alignment, clonotype assembly and CDR3 extraction. To normalise gene usage, clonotype sharing and MAIT/NKT TCR abundance, the analysis used the top 1000, 10 000 and 20 000 clonotypes per sample. After downsampling to 27 000 UMIs, diversity was calculated as the inverse Simpson index using the vegan R package. Paired Mann-Whitney U tests were applied to discordant twin pairs, and Benjamini-Hochberg correction was used for multiple testing. TCRdb reprocessed the sequencing reads and holds a single record per CDR3 protein sequence, with no DNA. TCRdb, not the original authors, processed these V and J calls. The table for this sample records approximately 400,000 distinct CDR3 sequences. The biggest ten clones account for approximately 2.8% of the sample.

This chain joins TRBV20-1 to TRBJ2-3; checking the TCRdb D call of TRBD1 is not possible without DNA. The sequenced material came from blood. The receptor was isolated from a human donor with ulcerative colitis or Crohn's disease, or a healthy co-twin of an affected twin (not recorded which). CDR3 protein: CSAPRRRGSADTQYF.